This TCR beta chain appears in the sequencing data of a study of type 1 regulatory T cells. Study information: T-allo10 is an in vitro-generated, Tr1-enriched CD4 T cell product specific for alloantigen.

Graft donor-derived T-allo10 cells were described as host-alloantigen-specific, anergic, and alloantigen-specifically suppressive. This clonotype has more than one count but fewer than ten. Its cognate antigen is unknown. Using its own MiXCR run on the reads, TCRdb lists one record per CDR3 protein. Of over 55,000 distinct CDR3 sequences listed, around 63% are singletons. The length of the CDR3 is 13 residues. Germline CDR1 is SGHRS and CDR2 is YFSETQ. V was pared by 0 bases and J by 12 bases, with 13 bases between. The V gene is TRBV5-1, the J gene TRBJ2-1; no firm D call. The sample was cultured T cells, either the whole culture or a sorted T cell fraction (not recorded which). Described subset: Tr1-enriched cell product generated in vitro against host alloantigens. This clonotype originated in a human donor in good health. This CDR3 reads CASSLGAPKAQFF. CDR3 DNA: TGCGCCAGCAGCTTGGGAGCCCCTAAGGCGCAGTTCTTC. Together with reference TRBV5-1 and TRBJ2-1, the CDR3 gives the full variable domain: KAGVTQTPRYLIKTRGQQVTLSCSPISGHRSVSWYQQTPGQGLQFLFEYFSETQRNKGNFPGRFSGRQFSNSRSEMNVSTLELGDSALYLCASSLGAPKAQFFGPGTRLTVL.